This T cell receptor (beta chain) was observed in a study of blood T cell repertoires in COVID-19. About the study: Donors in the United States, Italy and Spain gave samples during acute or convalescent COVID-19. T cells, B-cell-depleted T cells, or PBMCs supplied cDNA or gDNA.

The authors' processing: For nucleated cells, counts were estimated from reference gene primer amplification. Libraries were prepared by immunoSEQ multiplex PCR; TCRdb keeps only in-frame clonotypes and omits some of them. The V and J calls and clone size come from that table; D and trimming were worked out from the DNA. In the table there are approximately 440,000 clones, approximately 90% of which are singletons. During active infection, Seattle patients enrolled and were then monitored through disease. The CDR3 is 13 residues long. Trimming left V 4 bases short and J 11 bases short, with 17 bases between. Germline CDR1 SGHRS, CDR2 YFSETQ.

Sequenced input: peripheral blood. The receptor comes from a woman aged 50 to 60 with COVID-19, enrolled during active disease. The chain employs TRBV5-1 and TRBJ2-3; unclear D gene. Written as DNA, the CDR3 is TGCGCCAGCAGCCTGGAGTCGGGTTCCGGGCAGTATTTT. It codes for CASSLESGSGQYF.